This T cell receptor (beta chain) is drawn from a study of shared clonotypes between healthy human individuals. Repertoires were generated with immunoSEQ multiplex PCR, while TCRdb's copy carries only in-frame clones and drops some. The sample includes 1 million to 1.2 million clones, roughly 77% of them seen just once. This clone was picked up a small number of times. This CDR3 has 18 amino acids. Germline values: CDR1 SNHLY, CDR2 FYNNEI. V was trimmed by 2 bases and J by 2 bases, leaving 22 bases between them. The V call is TRBV2, the J call TRBJ2-7, with unresolved D. The sequencing input was memory CD4+ T cells from PBMCs. Subset meaning: CD45RA-negative fraction. The TCR sequence derives from a man aged 18-30 years in good health. Some clones in this sample may be carry-over from other donors' samples. CDR3 amino acids: CASSESVAGRIRTYEQYF. The DNA of the CDR3 is TGTGCCAGCAGTGAATCAGTAGCTGGACGTATCCGGACCTACGAGCAGTACTTC.